The 10 T cell receptor beta chains reported below all come from one sample, sequenced in a study of response to subunit inactivated influenza vaccine. MiXCR, run by TCRdb on the RT-PCR reads, gives a single entry per CDR3 protein. The table lists roughly 500,000 distinct CDR3 sequences, roughly 25% of them singletons. The sample was also reused in another study, on T cells expressing NK-cell markers. Per that paper: UMIs were included in TCR beta cDNA generated by 5'RACE template switching.

The specimen was CD4+ T cells sorted from PBMCs, collected about 11 days after vaccination. These receptors all stem from a man in his forties or fifties who received an inactivated influenza vaccine.

This clonotype showed up just a few times. The chain uses TRBV15 and TRBJ2-7, with D unclear. The V end was cut by 1 base, the J end by 3 bases, with 7 bases between. The CDR3 runs 13 residues. Germline-derived CDR1 and CDR2 are LNHNV and YYDKDF (reference sequence). The CDR3 reads CATSRAQNYEQYF. The CDR3 bases are TGTGCCACCAGCAGAGCACAGAACTACGAGCAGTACTTC.

This clonotype was seen a handful of times. This CDR3 fails to terminate in the conserved phenylalanine or tryptophan, so it likely reflects a read error. The limits of the CDR3 on the DNA are not certain, so only TCRdb's listed CDR3 is given. The chain joins TRBV28 to TRBJ1-2. The CDR3 comprises 8 residues, both ends counted. CDR1 MDHEN and CDR2 SYDVKM come from the germline V gene. The CDR3 reads CASSLDFG.

There are many counts of this clonotype. A read error may produce the germline difference seen at one junction end. Here the CDR3 DNA reads TGTGCCAGCAGCTTGGAACCGAGCTCCTACGAGCAGTACTTC. Translated, it gives CASSLEPSSYEQYF. The gene calls are TRBV5-1 and TRBJ2-7; D unresolved. Germline lookup yields CDR1 SGHRS and CDR2 YFSETQ. This CDR3 region has 14 residues.

V is TRBV18 and J is TRBJ2-7, with no clear D. V lost 0 bases and J lost 4, with 7 bases in between. Per germline, CDR1 KGHSH and CDR2 LQKENI. The CDR3 sequence is 13 residues long. CDR3 nucleotide sequence: TGTGCCAGCTCACCACCGTCGGATTACGAGCAGTACTTC. Protein sequence: CASSPPSDYEQYF.

The gene calls are TRBV5-1 and TRBJ2-3; 9 nucleotides agree with TRBD2. Unmatched junction bases numbered 3, after V lost 0 bases and J lost 1 base. From germline, CDR1 is SGHRS and CDR2 YFSETQ. This CDR3 is built from 16 residues. CDR3 loop: CASSLDEREGTDTQYF. In DNA, the CDR3 is TGCGCCAGCAGCTTGGATGAGCGGGAGGGCACAGATACGCAGTATTTT.

This sequence joins TRBV5-1 and TRBJ2-7; 8 bases map to TRBD2. Trimming took 1 base from V and 2 from J; bases not matched to a gene: 14. This CDR3 comprises 18 residues. Germline lookup yields CDR1 SGHRS and CDR2 YFSETQ. The CDR3 here is CASSLQGSGIKRAYEQYF. CDR3 DNA sequence: TGCGCCAGCAGCTTGCAGGGTAGCGGGATTAAGAGGGCCTACGAGCAGTACTTC.

The V gene is TRBV20-1, the J gene TRBJ2-7, with 8 bases aligning to TRBD2. J gave up 4 bases and V 2 bases, and 10 bases lay outside the gene matches. This CDR3 has 15 residues. CDR1 DFQATT and CDR2 SNEGSKA come from the germline V gene (reference sequence). CDR3 sequence reads: CSARPAETSVYEQYF. In DNA form, the CDR3 reads TGCAGTGCTAGACCGGCCGAGACTAGCGTTTACGAGCAGTACTTC.

This clonotype was found a few times. This chain uses TRBV28 with TRBJ1-6, with D tentatively TRBD1 (6 bases). The CDR3 runs to 15 residues. Trimming left V 3 bases short and J 10 bases short, with 16 bases between. Per germline, CDR1 MDHEN and CDR2 SYDVKM. The CDR3 region is CASSFQGRFRSPLHF. For the CDR3, the DNA is TGTGCCAGCAGTTTTCAGGGGCGCTTTAGATCACCCCTCCACTTT.

This clonotype was picked up a small number of times. V and J are TRBV20-1 and TRBJ1-2; weak D call: TRBD1 (5 bases). This CDR3 region has 12 residues. The V gene's germline CDR1 is DFQATT and CDR2 SNEGSKA (reference sequence). The ends were cut back, 3 bases at V and 4 bases at J, with 9 bases in the middle. The CDR3 DNA reads as TGCAGTGCTAGCCCCGGGGGCTATGGCTACACCTTC. It codes for CSASPGGYGYTF.

As for this clonotype: Germline is not matched at one junction end, which may reflect a read error. The CDR3 here is CSARGLNTQETQYF. The CDR3 coding sequence is TGCAGTGCCAGAGGACTAAACACCCAAGAGACCCAGTACTTC. This chain joins TRBV20-1 and TRBJ2-5, with D maybe TRBD2 (6 bases). CDR1 is DFQATT and CDR2 is SNEGSKA in the germline V gene (reference sequence). The CDR3 has 14 residues.